The 9 T cell receptor beta chains in this list originate from one sample, sequenced in a study of read filtering for tumor transcriptome and immune sequencing. This library used around 0.4 ug RNA and molecular barcoded adaptors spanning alpha/delta and beta/gamma chains. TCRdb re-called the reads with MiXCR, one entry per CDR3 protein. Among tens of thousands of distinct CDR3 sequences listed, around a fifth were seen once. Sequencing used a population of CD138-negative cells sorted from bone marrow. The source is a donor over 35 with multiple myeloma.

This clonotype has at least ten counts. The chain carries TRBV6-1 and TRBJ2-3; tentatively, D is TRBD2 (6 bases). The CDR3 spans 17 residues. Germline V gene data show CDR1 as MNHNS and CDR2 as SASEGT. V was trimmed by 2 bases and J by 0 bases, leaving 15 bases between them. CDR3: CASSETWSSGSTDTQYF. CDR3 in DNA: TGTGCCAGCAGTGAAACTTGGTCGAGCGGGAGCACAGATACGCAGTATTTT.

In its sample, this clonotype was seen many times. V and J are TRBV20-1 and TRBJ2-3; perhaps TRBD2 as D (6 bases). Germline assignment: CDR1 DFQATT and CDR2 SNEGSKA (reference sequence). CDR3 size: 14 residues. Trimming pared 5 bases from V and 6 bases from J, leaving 18 bases between. The CDR3 protein is CSALLAQSGDTQYF. CDR3 coding DNA: TGCAGTGCTTTACTAGCCCAATCAGGGGATACGCAGTATTTT.

There are a few counts of this clonotype. This chain links TRBV9 with TRBJ1-5; D is uncertain. Germline assignment: CDR1 SGDLS and CDR2 YYNGEE. V was pared by 4 bases and J by 5 bases, with 10 bases between. CDR3 length equals 13 residues. The CDR3 sequence: CASSPTGDQPQHF. The CDR3 coding sequence is TGTGCCAGCAGCCCCACGGGAGATCAGCCCCAGCATTTT. Based on the CDR3 plus reference TRBV9 and TRBJ1-5, the full variable domain is DSGVTQTPKHLITATGQRVTLRCSPRSGDLSVYWYQQSLDQGLQFLIQYYNGEERAKGNILERFSAQQFPDLHSELNLSSLELGDSALYFCASSPTGDQPQHFGDGTRLSIL.

The gene calls are TRBV2 and TRBJ2-5, with 7 bases fitting TRBD2. V trimming: 1 base; J trimming: 5 bases; junction bases outside the gene matches: 7. The CDR3 totals 15 residues. Germline loops: CDR1 SNHLY, CDR2 FYNNEI. As DNA, the CDR3 is TGTGCCAGCAGTGAAGATGGTGGCGGGGGTGAGACCCAGTACTTC. It encodes CASSEDGGGGETQYF.

This clonotype has more than one count but fewer than ten. The gene calls are TRBV19 and TRBJ1-5; D is undetermined. This CDR3 region has 14 residues. Trimming shortened V by 6 bases and J by 3 bases, and 12 bases separated the two germline ends. The V gene's germline CDR1 is LNHDA and CDR2 SQIVND (reference sequence). CDR3 residues: CASSPDGINQPQHF. In DNA, the CDR3 is TGTGCCAGTAGCCCGGACGGCATCAATCAGCCCCAGCATTTT.

This clonotype is labeled medium-sized (0.01 to 0.1%). The chain is built from TRBV3-1 and TRBJ2-1; the match to TRBD2 covers 13 bases. The ends lost 8 bases at V and 7 bases at J; junction bases unmatched: 5. The length of the CDR3 is 14 residues. Germline lookup yields CDR1 LGHDT and CDR2 YNNKEL (reference sequence). The CDR3 DNA reads as TGTGCCAGCGGCGGGACTAGCGGGAAGAATGAGCAGTTCTTC. It specifies CASGGTSGKNEQFF.

V and J are TRBV19 and TRBJ2-6; no clear D gene. Looked up from germline, CDR1 is LNHDA and CDR2 is SQIVND (reference sequence). V lost 3 bases and J 1 base, leaving 4 bases between the germline ends. The CDR3 spans 14 residues. CDR3 in DNA: TGTGCCAGTAGTATTAGGTCTGGGGCCAACGTCCTGACTTTC. Amino acid sequence: CASSIRSGANVLTF. The full variable domain, with the rest looked up from reference TRBV19 and TRBJ2-6, is DGGITQSPKYLFRKEGQNVTLSCEQNLNHDAMYWYRQDPGQGLRLIYYSQIVNDFQKGDIAEGYSVSREKKESFPLTVTSAQKNPTAFYLCASSIRSGANVLTFGAGSRLTVL.

This chain links TRBV5-4 with TRBJ2-5; D might be TRBD1 (5 bases). The V end was cut by 2 bases, the J end by 3 bases, with 11 bases between. The CDR3 is 14 residues long. The germline V gene encodes CDR1 SGHNT and CDR2 YYREEE (reference sequence). CDR3 sequence reads: CASSLGETEETQYF. The DNA of the CDR3 is TGTGCCAGCAGCTTAGGGGAAACCGAAGAGACCCAGTACTTC.

This clonotype was seen many times. This chain uses TRBV2 with TRBJ2-5; TRBD2 is a possible D gene (6 bases). Deletions cut 4 bases from V and 0 bases from J, with 12 bases between. CDR1 is SNHLY and CDR2 is FYNNEI in the germline V gene. The length of the CDR3 is 15 residues. In DNA, the CDR3 is TGTGCCAGCAGTGGGAGAGCGGGCAACCAAGAGACCCAGTACTTC. Encoded protein: CASSGRAGNQETQYF.